Reported below is one T cell receptor (beta chain). Antigen specificity is unknown. A second PCR, run for about 7 to 11 cycles, used a sample-barcoded 5' primer plus a J-beta primer mix. TCRdb used MiXCR to reprocess the 5' RACE reads, holding one entry per CDR3 protein. The sample lists 1,800,000 or so distinct CDR3 sequences; more than 35% were seen once. This sample was included in a study of blood T cells in healthy people across ages. The wider study: Through template switching, about one barcoded beta molecule was captured per two T cells, as measured in model experiments.

Study conclusions and caveats: Those diversity estimates obtained from one million T cells were thought to be underestimates. For the donors, CMV status was unknown and possibly confounded expanded clonotype changes.

Sequenced material: blood. This receptor was taken from a human donor in good health.

The DNA of the CDR3 is TGTGCCAGCGGCCCGACAGGGACCCAGGGCTACACCTTC. Amino acids: CASGPTGTQGYTF. The gene calls are TRBV7-2 and TRBJ1-2; 7 nucleotides match TRBD1. Germline V gene sequence: CDR1 SGHTA, CDR2 FQGNSA. This CDR3 contains 13 residues. V was pared by 8 bases and J by 8 bases, with 11 bases of the junction left unmatched.